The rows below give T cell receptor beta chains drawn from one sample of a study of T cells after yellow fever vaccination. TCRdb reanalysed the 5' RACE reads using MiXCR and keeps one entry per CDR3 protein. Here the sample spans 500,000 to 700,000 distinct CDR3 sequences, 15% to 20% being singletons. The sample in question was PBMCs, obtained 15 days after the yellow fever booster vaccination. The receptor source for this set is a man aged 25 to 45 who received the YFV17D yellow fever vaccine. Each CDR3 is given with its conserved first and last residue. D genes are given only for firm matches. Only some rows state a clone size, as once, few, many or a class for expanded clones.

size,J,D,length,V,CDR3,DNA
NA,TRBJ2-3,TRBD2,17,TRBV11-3,CASSLGTSGIYPDTQYF,TGTGCCAGCAGCTTAGGGACTAGCGGGATATATCCAGATACGCAGTATTTT
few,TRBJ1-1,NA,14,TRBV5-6,CASGDGFMNTEAFF,TGTGCCAGCGGGGACGGCTTTATGAACACTGAAGCTTTCTTT
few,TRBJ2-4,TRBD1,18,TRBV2,CASRSLSAGGAMKDIQYF,TGTGCCAGCAGGTCCTTATCGGCAGGGGGCGCGATGAAGGACATTCAGTACTTC
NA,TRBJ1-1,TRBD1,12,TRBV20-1,CSASRQGTEAFF,TGCAGTGCTAGTCGACAGGGGACTGAAGCTTTCTTT
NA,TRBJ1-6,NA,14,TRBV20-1,CSAPIPPSNSPLHF,TGCAGTGCCCCAATCCCACCAAGTAATTCACCCCTCCACTTT
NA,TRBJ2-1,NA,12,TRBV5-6,CASSFAPNEQFF,TGTGCCAGCAGCTTTGCCCCCAATGAGCAGTTCTTC
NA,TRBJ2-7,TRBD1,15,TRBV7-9,CASVPLGTGGYEQYF,TGTGCCAGCGTCCCTCTGGGGACAGGGGGCTACGAGCAGTACTTC
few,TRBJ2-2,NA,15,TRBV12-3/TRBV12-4,CASSYSTGPTGELFF,TGTGCCAGCAGCTACAGTACAGGACCCACCGGGGAGCTGTTTTTT
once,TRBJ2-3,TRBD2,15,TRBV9,CASSVREGSTDTQYF,TGTGCCAGCAGCGTACGGGAGGGAAGCACAGATACGCAGTATTTT
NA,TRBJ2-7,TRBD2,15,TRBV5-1,CASSEEIAGAFLVYF,TGCGCCAGCAGCGAGGAGATAGCGGGAGCTTTCCTCGTGTACTTC
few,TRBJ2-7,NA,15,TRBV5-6,CASSFRGVDPYEQYF,TGTGCCAGCAGCTTTAGGGGGGTAGATCCCTACGAGCAGTACTTC
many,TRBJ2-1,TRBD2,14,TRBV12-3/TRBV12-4,CAICSGRQWDEQFF,TGTGCCATCTGTAGCGGGAGACAGTGGGATGAGCAGTTCTTC
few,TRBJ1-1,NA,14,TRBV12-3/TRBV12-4,CASSRGSGVLTLVF,TGTGCCAGCAGTCGGGGCTCGGGGGTTCTGACACTGGTCTTT
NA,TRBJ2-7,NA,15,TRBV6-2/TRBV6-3,CASSKPTEAKCEQYF,TGTGCCAGCAGTAAACCGACCGAGGCGAAGTGCGAGCAGTACTTC
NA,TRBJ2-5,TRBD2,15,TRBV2,CASSPLAGGLGTQYF,TGTGCCAGCAGTCCCCTGGCGGGGGGTCTTGGGACCCAGTACTTC
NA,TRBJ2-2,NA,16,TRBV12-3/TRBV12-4,CASTLSVTANTGELFF,TGTGCCAGCACCCTGAGCGTCACCGCGAACACCGGGGAGCTGTTTTTT
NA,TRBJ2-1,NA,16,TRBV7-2,CASSLPLPGRGNEQFF,TGTGCCAGCAGCCTCCCTCTCCCGGGGCGTGGGAATGAGCAGTTCTTC
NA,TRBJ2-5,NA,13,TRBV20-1,CSARVAGQETQYF,TGCAGTGCTAGAGTGGCAGGTCAGGAGACCCAGTACTTC
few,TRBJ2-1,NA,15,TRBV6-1,CASSERAGDYNEQFF,TGTGCCAGCAGTGAACGGGCTGGGGACTACAATGAGCAGTTCTTC
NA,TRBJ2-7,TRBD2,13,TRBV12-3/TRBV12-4,CASAISGTYEQYF,TGTGCCAGCGCGATTAGCGGGACCTACGAGCAGTACTTC
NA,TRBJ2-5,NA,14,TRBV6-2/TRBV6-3,CASSSFLAPETQYF,TGTGCCAGCAGTTCCTTCCTAGCTCCGGAGACCCAGTACTTC
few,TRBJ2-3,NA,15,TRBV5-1,CASSLRDPRDDTQYF,TGCGCCAGCAGCCTGCGGGACCCGAGGGATGATACGCAGTATTTT
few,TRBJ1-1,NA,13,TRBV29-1,CSVRGSSNTEAFF,TGCAGCGTTAGAGGGAGTTCGAACACTGAAGCTTTCTTT
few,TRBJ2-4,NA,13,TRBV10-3,CAISERGRDIQYF,TGTGCCATCAGTGAGCGGGGTAGGGACATTCAGTACTTC
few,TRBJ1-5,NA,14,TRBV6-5,CASSYEWGDQPQHF,TGTGCCAGCAGTTACGAGTGGGGAGATCAGCCCCAGCATTTT
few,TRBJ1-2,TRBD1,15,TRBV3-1,CASSHSHRGVDGYTF,TGTGCCAGCAGCCATTCGCACAGGGGCGTTGATGGCTACACCTTC
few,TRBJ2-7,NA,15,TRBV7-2,CASSLKRDNRYEQYF,TGTGCCAGCAGCTTAAAACGCGACAACCGCTACGAGCAGTACTTC